The 28 T cell receptor beta chains listed next were all sequenced from one sample in a study of blood T cell repertoires in COVID-19. Assay used: immunoSEQ multiplex PCR; TCRdb lists only in-frame clones, some missing. The sample yields a few hundred thousand clones, approximately 88% seen once. Input material: PBMCs or T cells enriched from blood (not recorded which). These receptors all come from a woman between 40 and 55 years old with acute COVID-19.

The chain recombines TRBV3-1 (or the pseudogene TRBV3-2) with TRBJ1-4; D is undetermined. The V and J ends lost 4 bases and 5 bases respectively, with 11 bases between them. Looked up from germline, CDR1 is LGHDT and CDR2 is YNNKEL (reference sequence). The CDR3 loop spans 14 amino acids. CDR3 region: CASSPSGVNEKLFF. The CDR3 coding sequence is TGTGCCAGCAGCCCCAGCGGGGTCAATGAAAAACTGTTTTTT.

This chain links TRBV5-1 with TRBJ1-2; TRBD1 agrees at 7 bases. Germline-derived CDR1 and CDR2 are SGHRS and YFSETQ. J gave up 8 bases and V 4 bases, and 14 bases lay outside the gene matches. The CDR3 covers 15 residues. The CDR3, as DNA: TGCGCCAGCAGCGAAGTTAGACAGGGAGGAAACGGCTACACCTTC. Translated: CASSEVRQGGNGYTF.

This chain connects TRBV25-1 to TRBJ1-3; D is possibly TRBD1 (5 bases). V lost 1 base to trimming and J lost 2 bases, with 12 bases between them. There are 16 residues in the CDR3. CDR1 is MGHDK and CDR2 is SYGVNS in the germline V gene. The CDR3 here is CASSEFLEGTGNTIYF. The CDR3 nucleotides read TGTGCCAGCAGTGAATTCTTGGAGGGGACTGGAAACACCATATATTTT.

The sample holds one count of this clone. The chain employs TRBV18 and TRBJ2-2, with D possibly matching TRBD2 (6 bases). Germline V gene data show CDR1 as KGHSH and CDR2 as LQKENI. The CDR3 extends over 15 amino acids. Between the trimmed V and J ends, which lost 3 bases and 1 base, there was a span of 9 bases. The CDR3 DNA reads as TGTGCCAGCTCACCGGGACTTCGGAACACCGGGGAGCTGTTTTTT. Translating gives CASSPGLRNTGELFF.

The gene calls are TRBV10-2 and TRBJ1-6; 9 bases are shared with TRBD1. The CDR3 loop spans 14 amino acids. Germline values: CDR1 WSHSY, CDR2 SAAADI. After removal of 6 bases from V and 6 bases from J, the junction contained 3 bases not matched to a gene. This CDR3 reads CASSRDRANSPLHF. The CDR3 DNA sequence: TGCGCCAGCAGCCGGGACAGGGCTAATTCACCCCTCCACTTT.

The table lists this clone with a few counts. The chain is built from TRBV29-1 and TRBJ1-2, with 7 bases aligning to TRBD1. Germline values: CDR1 SQVTM, CDR2 ANQGSEA. V was pared by 7 bases and J by 3 bases, with 17 bases of the junction left unmatched. This CDR3 comprises 16 residues. This CDR3 reads CSAPRAGPQGHYGYTF. The CDR3 DNA reads TGCAGCGCTCCGAGGGCCGGGCCACAGGGGCACTATGGCTACACCTTC.

This clone was seen a single time. The rearrangement uses TRBV28 and TRBJ2-7; 8 positions agree with TRBD1. This CDR3 has 14 amino acids. From germline, CDR1 is MDHEN and CDR2 SYDVKM. The V segment lost 8 bases and the J segment 0 bases; nucleotides outside the gene matches: 6. The CDR3 here is CASVSGQDSYEQYF. CDR3 bases: TGTGCCAGCGTATCGGGACAGGACTCCTACGAGCAGTACTTC.

A note on this clone: It is unclear where the CDR3 begins or ends on the DNA, so no DNA is shown, and the CDR3 is as TCRdb lists it. V usage is TRBV5-1 and J usage is TRBJ2-7; TRBD2, the table's D call, was not compared with the DNA. Per germline, CDR1 SGHRS and CDR2 YFSETQ. The CDR3 is made up of 13 amino acids, end residues included. CDR3 sequence: CASTFASGNPTYF.

As concerns this clone: Other DNA sequences in the same sample also yield this CDR3. DNA for the CDR3: TGCGCCAGCAGCTTGGGACAGGGTGCAACTAATGAAAAACTGTTTTTT. Its translation is CASSLGQGATNEKLFF. The chain links TRBV5-1 to TRBJ1-4, with TRBD1 identical over 7 bases. CDR3 length equals 16 residues. Germline assignment: CDR1 SGHRS and CDR2 YFSETQ. Losses at the gene ends were 0 bases for V and 0 bases for J; bases not matched to a gene: 2.

The chain employs TRBV27 and TRBJ2-5; the match to TRBD1 covers 9 bases. The germline V gene encodes CDR1 MNHEY and CDR2 SMNVEV (reference sequence). CDR3 size: 13 residues. J lost 5 bases, V lost 7 bases, and 5 bases had no gene match. CDR3: CASNQQGAETQYF. For the CDR3, the DNA is TGTGCCAGCAATCAACAGGGGGCCGAGACCCAGTACTTC.

This rearrangement joins TRBV11-2 to TRBJ2-1; D is perhaps TRBD2 (5 bases). CDR1 and CDR2 from the germline V gene are SGHAT and FQNNGV. The CDR3 consists of 14 residues. V was pared by 2 bases and J by 4 bases, with 9 bases between. The CDR3 DNA reads as TGTGCCAGCAGCTTACGGGGTTATTACAATGAGCAGTTCTTC. It codes for CASSLRGYYNEQFF.

This chain connects TRBV19 to TRBJ2-1, with 8 bases aligning to TRBD2. Germline V lookup: CDR1 LNHDA, CDR2 SQIVND (reference sequence). The CDR3 extends over 15 amino acids. V was pared by 8 bases and J by 9 bases, with 15 bases of the junction left unmatched. CDR3 protein: CASGRPGTSFGEQFF. The CDR3 region has the DNA TGTGCCAGTGGGCGACCCGGGACTAGTTTCGGTGAGCAGTTCTTC.

The chain recombines TRBV10-3 with TRBJ1-3; 7 bases fit TRBD1. This CDR3 has 15 amino acids. V was clipped by 6 bases and J by 8 bases; unmatched bases: 13. Germline CDR1 ENHRY, CDR2 SYGVKD. The CDR3 sequence: CAIRPIRDRSHTIYF. The CDR3 coding sequence is TGTGCCATCAGGCCAATCCGGGACAGATCCCACACCATATATTTT.

The V and J genes are TRBV2 and TRBJ2-7; D is perhaps TRBD1 (6 bases). This CDR3 is built from 12 residues. Germline V gives CDR1 SNHLY, CDR2 FYNNEI. Trimming stripped 2 bases from V and 6 bases from J, with 8 bases between. The CDR3 protein is CASSEQGPEQYF. The CDR3 DNA follows: TGTGCCAGCAGTGAACAGGGGCCCGAGCAGTACTTC.

The chain uses TRBV24-1 and TRBJ1-3; D perhaps matches TRBD1 (6 bases). Trimming took off 4 bases at V and 0 bases at J, with 9 bases between the two ends. This CDR3 has 15 amino acids. CDR1 and CDR2 (germline): KGHDR, SFDVKD. CDR3 loop: CATSDPRGSGNTIYF. In nucleotides, the CDR3 is TGTGCCACCAGTGACCCCAGGGGCTCTGGAAACACCATATATTTT.

The chain combines TRBV3-1 (or the pseudogene TRBV3-2) with TRBJ2-2, with a possible D match to TRBD2 (5 bases). The V gene lost 2 bases and the J gene lost 6 bases, with 7 bases spanning the gap. CDR1 LGHDT and CDR2 YNNKEL come from the germline V gene (reference sequence). The CDR3 is made up of 13 amino acids. This chain's CDR3 is CASSQHGAGELFF. CDR3 DNA: TGTGCCAGCAGCCAACACGGGGCCGGGGAGCTGTTTTTT.

The rearrangement joins TRBV18 to TRBJ2-7; no definite D call. CDR1 KGHSH and CDR2 LQKENI come from the germline V gene. This CDR3 comprises 13 residues. V was clipped by 0 bases and J by 5 bases, with 8 bases between them. This chain's CDR3 is CASSPPQANEQYF. CDR3 nucleotides: TGTGCCAGCTCACCACCGCAGGCCAACGAGCAGTACTTC.

The rearrangement uses TRBV27 and TRBJ2-7, with 10 bases fitting TRBD1. CDR1 is MNHEY and CDR2 is SMNVEV in the germline V gene (reference sequence). This CDR3 spans 17 amino acids. The V and J ends lost 0 bases and 5 bases, in that order; junction bases with no gene match: 10. This CDR3 is CASSLSYGTGVFHEQYF. The CDR3 nucleotides read TGTGCCAGCAGTTTATCATACGGGACAGGGGTTTTCCACGAGCAGTACTTC.

The rearrangement joins TRBV12-3 or TRBV12-4 to TRBJ2-5; no firm D call. CDR3 size: 13 residues. V lost 3 bases and J lost 3, with 8 bases in between. CDR3 nucleotide sequence: TGTGCCAGCAGTTTGGGCCTTAAAGAGACCCAGTACTTC. It encodes CASSLGLKETQYF.

The chain is built from TRBV7-9 and TRBJ1-2; possible D gene TRBD1, 5 bases. Trimming cost V 3 bases and J 7 bases, with 21 bases left between them. This CDR3 is 16 amino acids long. Germline V gene data show CDR1 as SEHNR and CDR2 as FQNEAQ (reference sequence). For the CDR3, the DNA is TGTGCCAGCAGCTTCCCAATCACCGGCAGGGTTGGTGGCTACACCTTC. Its protein is CASSFPITGRVGGYTF.

This rearrangement joins TRBV5-1 to TRBJ2-5, with 7 bases fitting TRBD1. This CDR3 spans 14 amino acids. Per germline, CDR1 SGHRS and CDR2 YFSETQ. The V and J ends lost 4 bases and 2 bases, in that order; junction bases with no gene match: 5. The CDR3 reads CASSRLGQQETQYF. The CDR3 nucleotides read TGCGCCAGCAGCCGGCTGGGACAGCAAGAGACCCAGTACTTC.

The chain combines TRBV30 with TRBJ2-5, with a weak D call TRBD1 (6 bases). CDR3 size: 15 residues. Germline V CDR1 and CDR2: GTSNPN, SVGIG (reference sequence). The ends were cut back, 0 bases at V and 5 bases at J, with 16 bases in the middle. Here the CDR3 DNA reads TGTGCCTGGAGTGTAATGGCAGGGGCGTACGAGACCCAGTACTTC. This gives the protein CAWSVMAGAYETQYF.

The chain couples TRBV2 to TRBJ2-6; no reliable D call. Trimming shortened V by 4 bases and J by 0 bases, and 4 bases separated the two germline ends. The CDR3 length is 14 residues. Germline CDR1 and CDR2: SNHLY and FYNNEI. The CDR3 nucleotides are TGTGCCAGCAGTGCGAGCTCTGGGGCCAACGTCCTGACTTTC. The encoded protein is CASSASSGANVLTF.

CDR3 nucleotides: TGTGCCAGCAGCTCACCTTTGCGATGGGCAGGGTTGTTTCATGAGCAGTTCTTC. Its translation: CASSSPLRWAGLFHEQFF. The chain carries TRBV7-9 and TRBJ2-1, with D possibly being TRBD1 (5 bases). CDR3 length: 18 residues. The germline V gene has CDR1 SEHNR and CDR2 FQNEAQ (reference sequence). Trimming pared 4 bases from V and 8 bases from J, leaving 27 bases between.

The chain combines TRBV12-5 with TRBJ1-5, with no clear D. V gave up 7 bases and J gave up 3 bases, with 13 bases separating them. This CDR3 has 14 residues. Germline V gene sequence: CDR1 LGHNT, CDR2 FRNRAP. CDR3 sequence reads: CASAPPGVNQPQHF. The CDR3 bases are TGTGCTAGTGCTCCTCCCGGGGTCAATCAGCCCCAGCATTTT.

The chain employs TRBV7-9 and TRBJ1-2, with no clear D. Per the germline V gene, CDR1 is SEHNR and CDR2 is FQNEAQ (reference sequence). Between the trimmed V and J ends, which lost 6 bases and 0 bases, there was a span of 11 bases. This CDR3 contains 14 residues. CDR3: CASSRALTNYGYTF. In DNA, the CDR3 is TGTGCCAGCAGTCGTGCCCTAACTAACTATGGCTACACCTTC.

The chain employs TRBV9 and TRBJ2-7; 10 nucleotides agree with TRBD1. The germline V gene encodes CDR1 SGDLS and CDR2 YYNGEE. J was trimmed by 7 bases and V by 3 bases; bases with no gene match: 4. CDR3 length: 13 residues. CDR3 DNA: TGTGCCAGCAGCGAGGGGGACAGGGGAGAGCAGTACGTC. Encoded protein: CASSEGDRGEQYV.

V is TRBV7-9 and J is TRBJ2-2, with D possibly being TRBD1 (6 bases). The germline gives CDR1 SEHNR, CDR2 FQNEAQ (reference sequence). The CDR3 totals 16 residues. Trimming took off 3 bases at V and 4 bases at J, with 15 bases between the two ends. DNA of the CDR3: TGTGCCAGCAGCTTGTTGTCAGGGGTCGTCACCGGGGAGCTGTTTTTT. Translating it yields CASSLLSGVVTGELFF. The full variable domain, completed using reference TRBV7-9 and TRBJ2-2, is DTGVSQNPRHKITKRGQNVTFRCDPISEHNRLYWYRQTLGQGPEFLTYFQNEAQLEKSRLLSDRFSAERPKGSFSTLEIQRTEQGDSAMYLCASSLLSGVVTGELFFGEGSRLTVL.